The next 2 T cell receptor beta chains were all read from a single sample in a study of tumor and adjacent non-tumor tissue in lung cancer. The library came from three nested PCR rounds adapted from ARM-PCR protocols. Each CDR3 protein gets one entry after TCRdb re-called the multiplex PCR reads with MiXCR. The sample consists of tens of thousands of distinct CDR3 sequences, about 70% of them appearing once. No cell sorting was done before RNA was extracted from the tissue. The sequenced sample consisted of lung tumor tissue. These receptors originate from a man between 60 and 75 years old with non-small cell lung cancer.

The chain joins TRBV21-1 to TRBJ1-1; the D call of TRBD1 is as the table states it, not checked on the DNA. TRBV21-1 is tagged as a pseudogene. The CDR3 loop spans 15 amino acids. The CDR3: CASSFLQGASTEAFF. CDR3 in DNA: TGTGCCAGCAGCTTCCTACAGGGGGCAAGCACTGAAGCTTTCTTT.

This chain uses TRBV6-6 with TRBJ2-6, with 7 bases identical to TRBD1. The CDR3 runs 14 residues. CDR1 MNHNY and CDR2 SVGAGI come from the germline V gene (reference sequence). The V gene end was trimmed by 6 bases and the J gene end by 5 bases; junction bases not matched to a gene: 4. CDR3 coding DNA: TGTGCCAGCAGAGACAGGGCGCGGGCCAACGTCCTGACTTTC. Protein product: CASRDRARANVLTF.